These 28 T cell receptor beta chains were sequenced from one sample in a study of shared clonotypes between healthy human individuals. Profiling relied on immunoSEQ multiplex PCR, and the TCRdb table lists in-frame clones only, not all of them. This table holds around 2.5 million clones, over 85% found once. Sequencing used naive CD4+ T cells from PBMCs. Subset noted: CD45RA+ positively selected. The receptors were sampled from a man between 18 and 35 years old in good health. Some clones in this sample may be carry-over from other donors' samples.

The J gene is TRBJ2-7, the V gene TRBV15; D call uncertain. V was pared by 0 bases and J by 3 bases, with 9 bases between. This CDR3 is 14 amino acids long. Germline CDR1 and CDR2: LNHNV and YYDKDF (reference sequence). In DNA, the CDR3 is TGTGCCACCAGCAGAGAGGATAACGGCTACGAGCAGTACTTC. It codes for CATSREDNGYEQYF.

Comments on this clone: Distinct nucleotide sequences in the sample also encode this CDR3. The chain uses TRBV19 and TRBJ1-5; D ambiguous. CDR1 and CDR2 (germline): LNHDA, SQIVND (reference sequence). The CDR3 spans 13 residues. Trimming stripped 2 bases from V and 2 bases from J, with 4 bases between. This CDR3 reads CASSIRGNQPQHF. The CDR3 coding sequence is TGTGCCAGTAGTATACGGGGCAATCAGCCCCAGCATTTT. Using reference TRBV19 and TRBJ1-5 for the parts outside the CDR3, the full variable domain is DGGITQSPKYLFRKEGQNVTLSCEQNLNHDAMYWYRQDPGQGLRLIYYSQIVNDFQKGDIAEGYSVSREKKESFPLTVTSAQKNPTAFYLCASSIRGNQPQHFGDGTRLSIL.

The chain carries TRBV2 and TRBJ2-1, with 10 bases lining up with TRBD2. Germline CDR1 SNHLY, CDR2 FYNNEI. The V and J ends lost 10 bases and 7 bases, in that order; junction bases with no gene match: 13. The CDR3 sequence is 15 residues long. The CDR3 loop reads CANEKEREGRNEQFF. CDR3 nucleotides: TGTGCCAACGAAAAGGAGCGGGAGGGCCGGAATGAGCAGTTCTTC. The whole variable domain, remainder taken from reference TRBV2 and TRBJ2-1, is EPEVTQTPSHQVTQMGQEVILRCVPISNHLYFYWYRQILGQKVEFLVSFYNNEISEKSEIFDDQFSVERPDGSNFTLKIRSTKLEDSAMYFCANEKEREGRNEQFFGPGTRLTVL.

V is TRBV19 and J is TRBJ2-5; 11 nucleotides match TRBD2. Per the germline V gene, CDR1 is LNHDA and CDR2 is SQIVND (reference sequence). The CDR3 covers 16 residues. The J segment lost 3 bases and the V segment lost 5 bases, leaving 8 bases of the junction unmatched. CDR3 residues: CASSSPGTSGEETQYF. CDR3 coding DNA: TGTGCCAGTAGTTCCCCCGGGACTAGCGGAGAAGAGACCCAGTACTTC.

The chain has TRBV5-1 and TRBJ2-1, with 10 bases aligning to TRBD2. Germline CDR1 SGHRS, CDR2 YFSETQ. The length of the CDR3 is 15 residues. The V segment lost 2 bases and the J segment 4 bases; nucleotides outside the gene matches: 3. CDR3 sequence (DNA): TGCGCCAGCAGCTTTGGACTAGCGGCTTACAATGAGCAGTTCTTC. It yields the protein CASSFGLAAYNEQFF.

The chain links TRBV2 to TRBJ1-3, with D perhaps TRBD1 (5 bases). This CDR3 region has 14 residues. Germline V gene lookup returns CDR1 SNHLY and CDR2 FYNNEI. V was trimmed by 3 bases and J by 4 bases, leaving 10 bases between them. The CDR3 DNA sequence: TGTGCCAGCAGTGAGCAGGGCGAAGGAAACACCATATATTTT. Encoded protein: CASSEQGEGNTIYF.

CDR3 sequence reads: CASSLTNEQFF. CDR3 bases: TGTGCCAGCAGCTTAACGAATGAGCAGTTCTTC. V usage is TRBV7-9 and J usage is TRBJ2-1; D is ambiguous. The germline V gene encodes CDR1 SEHNR and CDR2 FQNEAQ (reference sequence). The ends were cut back, 2 bases at V and 7 bases at J, with 3 bases in the middle. CDR3 length equals 11 residues.

The chain has TRBV28 and TRBJ1-4; tentatively, D is TRBD1 (5 bases). The CDR3 has 15 residues. Germline V gene sequence: CDR1 MDHEN, CDR2 SYDVKM. The germline V and J ends were trimmed by 2 bases and 4 bases, with 11 bases remaining between them. CDR3 sequence reads: CASSLRSGFNEKLFF. The CDR3 DNA is TGTGCCAGCAGTTTAAGGTCAGGGTTTAATGAAAAACTGTTTTTT.

V is TRBV19 and J is TRBJ2-3; TRBD2 agrees at 12 bases. CDR3 length: 16 residues. Germline-derived CDR1 and CDR2 are LNHDA and SQIVND (reference sequence). V lost 4 bases, J lost 4 bases, and 6 bases stayed unmatched. CDR3 bases: TGTGCCAGTAGTACGGTTCTAGCGGGAGGGGCAGATACGCAGTATTTT. It specifies CASSTVLAGGADTQYF.

CDR3 in amino acids: CASSSDRGTNEKLFF. CDR3 nucleotide sequence: TGCGCCAGCAGCTCGGACAGGGGGACTAATGAAAAACTGTTTTTT. The genes are TRBV5-1 and TRBJ1-4, with 10 bases that match TRBD1. Germline CDR1 reads SGHRS; CDR2 reads YFSETQ. The CDR3 length is 15 residues. The V and J ends lost 3 bases and 2 bases, in that order; junction bases with no gene match: 1.

This chain uses TRBV7-9 with TRBJ1-2; D not resolved. Germline CDR1 is SEHNR and CDR2 is FQNEAQ (reference sequence). This CDR3 comprises 13 residues. The V end was cut by 1 base, the J end by 4 bases, with 7 bases between. This CDR3 reads CASSLGPLYGYTF. The CDR3 coding sequence is TGTGCCAGCAGCTTAGGACCCCTCTATGGCTACACCTTC.

This chain uses TRBV28 with TRBJ2-7, with TRBD1 matching 12 bases. Germline V gives CDR1 MDHEN, CDR2 SYDVKM. V lost 3 bases to trimming and J lost 6 bases; unmatched junction nucleotides: 6. This CDR3 region has 15 residues. The CDR3: CASSLGQGAFGEQYF. The CDR3 bases are TGTGCCAGCAGTTTGGGACAGGGGGCTTTCGGCGAGCAGTACTTC.

The V call is TRBV7-2, the J call TRBJ2-2; D may be TRBD1 (5 bases). The length of the CDR3 is 14 residues. The germline V gene has CDR1 SGHTA and CDR2 FQGNSA. V lost 1 base to trimming and J lost 6 bases, with 9 bases between them. The CDR3 sequence is CASSLGQTAGELFF. In nucleotides, the CDR3 is TGTGCCAGCAGCTTAGGACAGACGGCCGGGGAGCTGTTTTTT.

This clone was observed a single time. The chain links TRBV6-1 to TRBJ2-1, with D possibly being TRBD2 (5 bases). The V gene lost 2 bases and the J gene lost 7 bases, with 15 bases spanning the gap. The CDR3 totals 15 residues. CDR1 MNHNS and CDR2 SASEGT come from the germline V gene. The CDR3 is CASSELVGVWNEQFF. The CDR3 coding sequence is TGTGCCAGCAGTGAACTTGTGGGAGTGTGGAATGAGCAGTTCTTC.

The chain links TRBV6-5 to TRBJ1-1, with D unresolved. This CDR3 comprises 13 residues. Germline V CDR1 and CDR2: MNHEY, SVGAGI. V lost 0 bases and J lost 5, with 7 bases in between. CDR3 sequence reads: CASSYSRRTEAFF. In DNA, the CDR3 is TGTGCCAGCAGTTACTCGAGACGGACTGAAGCTTTCTTT.

The table lists this clone with a few counts. The V and J genes are TRBV12-5 and TRBJ2-5; weak D call: TRBD1 (6 bases). Germline assignment: CDR1 LGHNT and CDR2 FRNRAP. V lost 4 bases to trimming and J lost 2 bases, with 8 bases between them. The CDR3 has 13 amino acids. The CDR3 spells CASGSDRQETQYF. The CDR3 coding sequence is TGTGCTAGTGGTTCTGACAGGCAAGAGACCCAGTACTTC.

The rearrangement joins TRBV5-1 to TRBJ2-5; TRBD1 is a possible D gene (5 bases). The CDR3 consists of 12 residues. The ends were cut back, 5 bases at V and 5 bases at J, with 10 bases in the middle. Germline loops: CDR1 SGHRS, CDR2 YFSETQ. The CDR3 bases are TGCGCCAGCAGAAAGGGGTCTGAGACCCAGTACTTC. It codes for CASRKGSETQYF.

V and J are TRBV29-1 and TRBJ2-7, with D possibly TRBD2 on 5 matching bases. The germline gives CDR1 SQVTM, CDR2 ANQGSEA. The CDR3 is 13 amino acids. The V gene lost 3 bases and the J gene lost 5 bases, with 14 bases spanning the gap. The CDR3 nucleotides are TGCAGCGTTGAGGAGGTGTCTACCGACGAGCAGTACTTC. Translating gives CSVEEVSTDEQYF.

The gene calls are TRBV6-1 and TRBJ2-1; tentatively, D is TRBD1 (5 bases). V gave up 5 bases and J gave up 0 bases, with 11 bases separating them. This CDR3 is built from 15 residues. The germline V gene encodes CDR1 MNHNS and CDR2 SASEGT. The DNA for the CDR3 is TGTGCCAGCAGTAGGGGTAGGGGCTCCTACAATGAGCAGTTCTTC. Translating it yields CASSRGRGSYNEQFF.

The V call is TRBV28, the J call TRBJ2-7; weak D call: TRBD1 (6 bases). Trimming stripped 2 bases from V and 5 bases from J, with 13 bases between. Germline CDR1 reads MDHEN; CDR2 reads SYDVKM. The CDR3 sequence is 14 residues long. For the CDR3, the DNA is TGTGCCAGCAGTTTAGGCGGACAGCCCGACGAGCAGTACTTC. This gives the protein CASSLGGQPDEQYF.

The V and J genes are TRBV7-2 and TRBJ1-3; the D gene is possibly TRBD1 (6 bases). Germline CDR1 reads SGHTA; CDR2 reads FQGNSA. The CDR3 covers 14 residues. The V gene lost 2 bases and the J gene lost 4 bases, with 9 bases spanning the gap. The CDR3 sequence: CASSLYRAGNTIYF. CDR3 nucleotides: TGTGCCAGCAGCTTATACAGGGCGGGAAACACCATATATTTT.

This chain joins TRBV2 and TRBJ1-5; tentatively, D is TRBD1 (5 bases). The CDR3 has 14 amino acids. Germline lookup yields CDR1 SNHLY and CDR2 FYNNEI. V lost 6 bases and J 4 bases, leaving 13 bases between the germline ends. CDR3 region: CASSRDGSNQPQHF. As DNA, the CDR3 is TGTGCCAGCAGCCGGGACGGAAGTAATCAGCCCCAGCATTTT. Filled out from reference TRBV2 and TRBJ1-5, the complete variable domain reads EPEVTQTPSHQVTQMGQEVILRCVPISNHLYFYWYRQILGQKVEFLVSFYNNEISEKSEIFDDQFSVERPDGSNFTLKIRSTKLEDSAMYFCASSRDGSNQPQHFGDGTRLSIL.

The gene calls are TRBV7-3 and TRBJ2-5, with TRBD2 matching over 8 bases. The CDR3 spans 16 residues. V dropped 5 bases and J dropped 4; count of bases not matched to a gene: 12. Germline assignment: CDR1 SGHTA and CDR2 FQGTGA. Written as DNA, the CDR3 is TGTGCCAGCAGCCAATGGGGCCGGGAGGGCCCAGAGACCCAGTACTTC. It specifies CASSQWGREGPETQYF. Full variable domain (outside the CDR3, taken from reference TRBV7-3 and TRBJ2-5): GAGVSQTPSNKVTEKGKYVELRCDPISGHTALYWYRQSLGQGPEFLIYFQGTGAADDSGLPNDRFFAVRPEGSVSTLKIQRTERGDSAVYLCASSQWGREGPETQYFGPGTRLLVL.

The CDR3 reads CASSMQTSGTVNEQFF. The CDR3 DNA sequence: TGTGCCAGCAGCATGCAGACTAGCGGGACTGTCAATGAGCAGTTCTTC. This chain uses TRBV7-3 with TRBJ2-1; TRBD2 aligns across 11 bases. V trimming: 5 bases; J trimming: 6 bases; junction bases outside the gene matches: 9. The germline gives CDR1 SGHTA, CDR2 FQGTGA. The CDR3 totals 16 residues.

The genes are TRBV7-9 and TRBJ2-1, with D tentatively TRBD2 (6 bases). CDR1 and CDR2 from the germline V gene are SEHNR and FQNEAQ (reference sequence). V was clipped by 3 bases and J by 2 bases, with 11 bases between them. The CDR3 spans 15 residues. The CDR3 sequence: CASSLGLATYNEQFF. For the CDR3, the DNA is TGTGCCAGCAGCTTGGGGCTAGCGACCTACAATGAGCAGTTCTTC.

The chain has TRBV10-3 and TRBJ2-7; 7 bases are shared with TRBD1. CDR3 length: 12 amino acids. Germline-derived CDR1 and CDR2 are ENHRY and SYGVKD. With V trimmed by 8 bases and J by 5 bases, 6 bases remained unmatched. The CDR3 sequence is CAIRRDRDEQYF. The CDR3 coding sequence is TGTGCCATCCGAAGAGACAGGGACGAGCAGTACTTC.

The chain has TRBV7-7 and TRBJ2-1; the match to TRBD1 covers 12 bases. The junction had 9 bases not matched to a gene; V was cut back by 4 bases and J by 5 bases. Germline lookup yields CDR1 SSHAT and CDR2 FNYEAQ (reference sequence). CDR3 length equals 17 residues. This chain's CDR3 is CASSSSKGQGADNEQFF. CDR3 in DNA: TGTGCCAGCAGCTCCTCGAAGGGACAGGGGGCCGACAATGAGCAGTTCTTC.

The chain carries TRBV27 and TRBJ2-7, with 9 bases fitting TRBD2. Germline CDR1 is MNHEY and CDR2 is SMNVEV (reference sequence). The CDR3 totals 18 residues. V lost 6 bases and J lost 2; bases outside the gene matches: 17. As DNA, the CDR3 is TGTGCCAGCAGGGGTGCTTGGTCACCGGGACTAGCAACCTACGAGCAGTACTTC. It encodes CASRGAWSPGLATYEQYF.